Below are 5 T cell receptor beta chains sequenced from a single sample in a study of blood T cell repertoires in COVID-19. Sequencing used immunoSEQ multiplex PCR; TCRdb keeps in-frame clones, though not all of them. The data contain 200,000 to 300,000 clones, 70% to 90% of them seen just once; the ten biggest clones take up 2% to 3%. The sample consisted of peripheral blood. These TCRs come from a woman aged 50 to 60 with acute or convalescent COVID-19.

This clone showed up just once. Other nucleotide sequences from this sample produce the same CDR3. The chain couples TRBV15 to TRBJ1-1; 9 bases are shared with TRBD1. This CDR3 comprises 15 residues. V was clipped by 1 base and J by 5 bases; unmatched bases: 5. Per germline, CDR1 LNHNV and CDR2 YYDKDF (reference sequence). The CDR3 DNA sequence: TGTGCCACCAGCAGAGGGGGACAGGGAGGGACTGAAGCTTTCTTT. Amino acid sequence: CATSRGGQGGTEAFF.

The rearrangement links TRBV18 to TRBJ1-6, with TRBD1 matching 8 bases. From germline, CDR1 is KGHSH and CDR2 LQKENI. This CDR3 contains 15 residues. J gave up 6 bases and V 2 bases, and 3 bases lay outside the gene matches. CDR3 amino acids: CASSPTGGGNSPLHF. CDR3 DNA: TGTGCCAGCTCACCAACAGGGGGAGGTAATTCACCCCTCCACTTT.

The J gene is TRBJ2-7, the V gene TRBV4-3; 8 bases fit TRBD2. Germline values: CDR1 LGHNA, CDR2 YSLEER. The CDR3 totals 15 residues. The V gene end was trimmed by 1 base and the J gene end by 4 bases; junction bases not matched to a gene: 6. The CDR3 DNA follows: TGCGCCAGCAGCCAAGGAAGCAGCGGGGGTTACGAGCAGTACTTC. This codes for CASSQGSSGGYEQYF.

This clone was counted once. The CDR3 reads CASSQVGLATYNEQFF. CDR3 DNA: TGCGCCAGCAGCCAAGTCGGACTAGCTACCTACAATGAGCAGTTCTTC. The chain joins TRBV4-1 to TRBJ2-1; 8 bases align to TRBD2. This CDR3 region has 16 residues. Per germline, CDR1 MGHRA and CDR2 YSYEKL. V lost 1 base, J lost 2 bases, and 4 bases stayed unmatched.

V usage is TRBV6-5 and J usage is TRBJ1-6; D gene unclear. The CDR3 consists of 13 residues. Germline V lookup: CDR1 MNHEY, CDR2 SVGAGI. V lost 0 bases and J lost 8, with 5 bases in between. For the CDR3, the DNA is TGTGCCAGCAGTTACTCCCCAGATTCACCCCTCCACTTT. The encoded protein is CASSYSPDSPLHF.